This T cell receptor (beta chain) was found in a study of CD8 T cells in ankylosing spondylitis. Study findings and constraints: It was reported that disease-linked clones were significantly enriched in matched ankylosing spondylitis synovial fluid. Roughly eight highly homologous variants made up a TCR beta motif that seemed to typify ankylosing spondylitis blood. Certain motif variants had earlier been reported in reactive arthritis synovial fluid and blood.

Per germline, CDR1 SSHAT and CDR2 FNYEAQ (reference sequence). The CDR3 extends over 13 amino acids. Via MiXCR, TCRdb re-called the 5' RACE reads, giving one row per CDR3 protein. The table has roughly 370,000 distinct CDR3 sequences, around 20% seen once. This clonotype appeared a few times. Its antigen is unknown. At one end the junction does not follow the germline gene, possibly because of a read error. V is TRBV7-7 and J is TRBJ2-2; 7 nucleotides match TRBD1. Sequencing used blood, either unsorted or a sorted T cell fraction (not recorded which). This TCR was sampled from a male donor with ankylosing spondylitis. In DNA, the CDR3 is TGTGCTAGCAGTTCACAGGGGCCCGGGGAGCTGTTTTTT. Translated, it gives CASSSQGPGELFF.